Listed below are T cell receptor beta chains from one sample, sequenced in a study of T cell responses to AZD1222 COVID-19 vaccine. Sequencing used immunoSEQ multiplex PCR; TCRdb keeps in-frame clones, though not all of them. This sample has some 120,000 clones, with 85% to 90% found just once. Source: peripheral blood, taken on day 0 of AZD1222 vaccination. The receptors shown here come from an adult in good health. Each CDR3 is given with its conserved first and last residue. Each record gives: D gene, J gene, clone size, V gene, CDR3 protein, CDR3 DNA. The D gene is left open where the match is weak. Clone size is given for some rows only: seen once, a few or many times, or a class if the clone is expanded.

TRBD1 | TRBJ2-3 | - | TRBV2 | CASSPGTGPLDTQYF | TGTGCCAGCAGCCCCGGGACAGGGCCTTTGGATACGCAGTATTTT
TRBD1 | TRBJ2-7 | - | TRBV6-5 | CASRGQGAGNYEQYF | TGTGCCAGCAGGGGACAGGGGGCTGGGAACTACGAGCAGTACTTC
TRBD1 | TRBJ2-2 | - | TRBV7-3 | CASSLTLDRGTGELFF | TGTGCCAGCAGCTTAACCCTAGACAGGGGGACTGGGGAGCTGTTTTTT
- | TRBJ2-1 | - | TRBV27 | CASSFEAERPGEQFF | TGTGCCAGCAGTTTTGAGGCGGAAAGGCCGGGGGAGCAGTTCTTC
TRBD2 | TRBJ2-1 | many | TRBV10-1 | CASSEVAGAEQFF | TGCGCCAGCAGTGAGGTAGCGGGGGCTGAGCAGTTCTTC
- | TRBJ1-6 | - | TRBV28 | CASSLPTRLGSPLHF | TGTGCCAGCAGTTTACCGACCCGGCTCGGGTCACCCCTCCACTTT
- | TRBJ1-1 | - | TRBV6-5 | CASRTSAGVTFF | TGTGCCAGCAGGACAAGTGCGGGCGTAACTTTCTTT
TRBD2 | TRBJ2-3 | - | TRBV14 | CASSPTSRSTDTQYF | TGTGCCAGCAGCCCGACTAGCAGAAGCACAGATACGCAGTATTTT
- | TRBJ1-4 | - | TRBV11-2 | CASSFQVTNEKLFF | TGTGCCAGCAGCTTTCAGGTCACTAATGAAAAACTGTTTTTT
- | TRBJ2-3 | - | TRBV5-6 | CASSLISAPSDTQYF | TGTGCCAGCAGCTTGATTAGCGCTCCTTCAGATACGCAGTATTTT